Listed below are T cell receptor beta chains from one sample, sequenced in a study of T cell responses to AZD1222 COVID-19 vaccine. Clones were sequenced by immunoSEQ multiplex PCR, and TCRdb holds only the in-frame ones, with some missing. In the table there are 130,000 to 150,000 clones, about 81% of which are singletons. Sequencing used peripheral blood, obtained on day 0 of MenACWY control vaccination. The receptor set was obtained from an adult in good health. CDR3s include the opening cysteine and the closing phenylalanine or tryptophan. D genes are given only for firm matches. Part of the rows lack a size; the others show once, few, many or a class for expanded clones.

v_call	d_call	clone_size	j_call	cdr3_nt	cdr3_aa
TRBV29-1	-	-	TRBJ1-1	TGCAGCGTTGGGAAGGTGAACACTGAAGCTTTCTTT	CSVGKVNTEAFF
TRBV15	TRBD1	-	TRBJ1-2	TGTGCCACCAGCACCAGACAGGGGGCCAACTATGGCTACACCTTC	CATSTRQGANYGYTF
TRBV9	TRBD1	few	TRBJ2-7	TGTGCCAGCAGCGTGGGACAGGAATTTATAGCCTACGAGCAGTACTTC	CASSVGQEFIAYEQYF
TRBV24-1	-	-	TRBJ2-1	TGTGCCACCAAATCTTCCGGGGCAGACCACAATGAGCAGTTCTTC	CATKSSGADHNEQFF
TRBV29-1	-	-	TRBJ1-2	TGCAGCGTTGAATCAAATGGCTACACCTTC	CSVESNGYTF
TRBV4-1	-	-	TRBJ1-1	TGCGCCAGCAGCCAAGGGTTCGGCCTTGAAGCTTTCTTT	CASSQGFGLEAFF
TRBV7-9	TRBD1	once	TRBJ2-7	TGTGCCAGCGACGGACAGGGGTTGTACGAGCAGTACTTC	CASDGQGLYEQYF
TRBV5-1	-	-	TRBJ2-7	TGCGCCAGCAGCTTGGCCGGGGGCGGCTACGAGCAGTACTTC	CASSLAGGGYEQYF
TRBV30	-	-	TRBJ2-6	TGTGCCTGTCCATATAGGCAGGGCGGCTCTGGGGCCAACGTCCTGACTTTC	CACPYRQGGSGANVLTF
TRBV7-8	-	once	TRBJ2-2	TGTGCCAGCAGCTTAGGCCAGGGTAACGGGGAGCTGTTTTTT	CASSLGQGNGELFF